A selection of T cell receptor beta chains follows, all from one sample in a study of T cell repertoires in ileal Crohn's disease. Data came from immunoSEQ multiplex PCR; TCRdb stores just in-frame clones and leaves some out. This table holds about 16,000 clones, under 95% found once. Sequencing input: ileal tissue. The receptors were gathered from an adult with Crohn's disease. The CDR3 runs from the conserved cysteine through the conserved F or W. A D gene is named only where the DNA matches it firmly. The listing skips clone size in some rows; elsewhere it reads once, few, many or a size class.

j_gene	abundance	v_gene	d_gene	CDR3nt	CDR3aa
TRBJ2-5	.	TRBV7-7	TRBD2	TGTGCTAGCAGCTTACGATTCGGGGGGGCCACAGAGACCCAGTACTTC	CASSLRFGGATETQYF
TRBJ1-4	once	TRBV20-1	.	TGCAGTGCTAGGCCGCATGAAAAACTGCTTTTT	CSARPHEKLLF
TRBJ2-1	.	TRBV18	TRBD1	TGTGCCAGCTCACCGGACAGGGTGAATAGTGAGCAGTTCTTC	CASSPDRVNSEQFF
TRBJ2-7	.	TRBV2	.	TGTGCCAGCTCGTCAGCCCCCTACGAGCAGTACTTC	CASSSAPYEQYF
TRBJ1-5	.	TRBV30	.	TGTGCCTGGAGTAAGGGGGGGGCTCAGCCCCAGCATTTT	CAWSKGGAQPQHF
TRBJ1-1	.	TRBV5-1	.	TGCGCCAGCAGCTTGGGCGACGGGGGGAACACTGAAGCTTTCTTT	CASSLGDGGNTEAFF
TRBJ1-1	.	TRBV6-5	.	TGTGCCAGCAGGAATGTGGGGGGTGAAGCTTTCTTT	CASRNVGGEAFF
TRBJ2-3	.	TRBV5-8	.	TGTGCCAGCAGCGGGCGAGTATACGGCACAGATACGCAGTATTTT	CASSGRVYGTDTQYF
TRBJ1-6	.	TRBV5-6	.	TGTGCCAGCAGCTTGTACTCGAGTCAGCGTAATTCACCCCTCCACTTT	CASSLYSSQRNSPLHF
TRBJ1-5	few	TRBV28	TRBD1	TGTGCCAGCATTTACAGGGGAGTTGGGAATCAGCCCCAGCATTTT	CASIYRGVGNQPQHF
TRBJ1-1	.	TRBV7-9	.	TGTGCCAGCAGCCGTTTACAGGGTAGGACTGAAGCTTTCTTT	CASSRLQGRTEAFF
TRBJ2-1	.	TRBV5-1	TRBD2	TGCGCCAGCAGCTCAAAACCACTAGCGGGGGGTGCGGTTGAGCAGTTCTTC	CASSSKPLAGGAVEQFF
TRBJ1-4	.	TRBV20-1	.	TGCAGTGCCCCAGGGGTGGGGAAACTGTTTTTT	CSAPGVGKLFF
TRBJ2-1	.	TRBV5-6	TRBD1	TGTGCCAGCAGCTTCGGGACAGGGCATGAGCAGTTCTTC	CASSFGTGHEQFF
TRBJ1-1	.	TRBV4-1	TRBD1	TGCGCCAGCAGCCAGGGACAGGGGGCCTTCATGAACACTGAAGCTTTCTTT	CASSQGQGAFMNTEAFF
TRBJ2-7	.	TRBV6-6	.	TGTGCCAGCAGCCGGGACTTAGCCTACGAGCAGTACTTC	CASSRDLAYEQYF
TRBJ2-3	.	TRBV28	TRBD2	TGTGCCAGCAGTTCCTGGGAGGGTAGCGGGGGGCCCACAGATACGCAGTATTTT	CASSSWEGSGGPTDTQYF
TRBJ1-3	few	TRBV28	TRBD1	TGTGCCAGCAGCGATGGTACAGGGGGTGACACCATATATTTT	CASSDGTGGDTIYF
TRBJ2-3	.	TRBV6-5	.	TGTGCCAGCAGTGGGGGAACTAACTATTTT	CASSGGTNYF
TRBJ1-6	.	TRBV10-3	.	TGTGCCATCAGTGAGTCGCTTCGGGGTCGGTCACCCCTCCACTTT	CAISESLRGRSPLHF